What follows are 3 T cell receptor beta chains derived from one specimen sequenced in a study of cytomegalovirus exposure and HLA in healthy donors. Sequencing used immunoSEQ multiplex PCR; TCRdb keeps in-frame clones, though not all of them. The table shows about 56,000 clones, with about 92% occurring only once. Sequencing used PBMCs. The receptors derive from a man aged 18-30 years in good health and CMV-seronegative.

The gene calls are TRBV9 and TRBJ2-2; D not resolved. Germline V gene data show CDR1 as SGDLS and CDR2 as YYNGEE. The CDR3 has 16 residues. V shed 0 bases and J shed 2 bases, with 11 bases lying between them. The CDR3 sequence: CASSVESLFNTGELFF. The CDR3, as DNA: TGTGCCAGCAGCGTAGAGTCCCTATTTAACACCGGGGAGCTGTTTTTT. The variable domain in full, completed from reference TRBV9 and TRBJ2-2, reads DSGVTQTPKHLITATGQRVTLRCSPRSGDLSVYWYQQSLDQGLQFLIQYYNGEERAKGNILERFSAQQFPDLHSELNLSSLELGDSALYFCASSVESLFNTGELFFGEGSRLTVL.

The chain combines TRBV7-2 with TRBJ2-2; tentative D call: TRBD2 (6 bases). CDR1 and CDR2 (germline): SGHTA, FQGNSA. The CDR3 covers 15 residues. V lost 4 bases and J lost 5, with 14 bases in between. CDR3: CASSWSSGLTGELFF. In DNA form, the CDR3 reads TGTGCCAGCAGCTGGTCGAGCGGGTTGACCGGGGAGCTGTTTTTT.

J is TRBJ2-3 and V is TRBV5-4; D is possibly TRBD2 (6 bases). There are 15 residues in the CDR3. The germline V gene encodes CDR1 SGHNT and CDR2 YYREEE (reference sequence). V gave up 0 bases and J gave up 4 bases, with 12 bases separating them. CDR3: CASSLDGSGADTQYF. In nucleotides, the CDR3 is TGTGCCAGCAGCTTGGATGGTAGCGGTGCAGATACGCAGTATTTT. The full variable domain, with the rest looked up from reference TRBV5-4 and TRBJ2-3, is ETGVTQSPTHLIKTRGQQVTLRCSSQSGHNTVSWYQQALGQGPQFIFQYYREEENGRGNFPPRFSGLQFPNYSSELNVNALELDDSALYLCASSLDGSGADTQYFGPGTRLTVL.